A single sample gave rise to the 21 T cell receptor beta chains below, sequenced in a study of blood T cell repertoires in COVID-19. Data came from immunoSEQ multiplex PCR; TCRdb stores just in-frame clones and leaves some out. The sample carries about 51,000 clones, 86% recorded once. Sequencing was performed on peripheral blood. The receptors were gathered from a man in his 60s with acute or convalescent COVID-19.

The chain carries TRBV6-5 and TRBJ2-1, with TRBD1 as a possible D gene (6 bases). The CDR3 has 16 amino acids. Trimming cost V 0 bases and J 5 bases, with 14 bases left between them. CDR1 and CDR2 (germline): MNHEY, SVGAGI. The CDR3, as DNA: TGTGCCAGCAGTTACTCAGGGGGTCGTAGGCACAATGAGCAGTTCTTC. Protein: CASSYSGGRRHNEQFF.

The gene calls are TRBV29-1 and TRBJ2-2, with 12 bases that match TRBD1. Germline V CDR1 and CDR2: SQVTM, ANQGSEA. The junction had 6 bases not matched to a gene; V was cut back by 6 bases and J by 7 bases. The length of the CDR3 is 14 residues. CDR3 nucleotide sequence: TGCAGCGTGGCGGGACAGGGGGCCGTCGGGGAGCTGTTTTTT. Translation gives CSVAGQGAVGELFF.

DNA of the CDR3: TGTGCCAGCAGCCGGGACAGGGGCTCTCAGCCCCAGCATTTT. This encodes CASSRDRGSQPQHF. The chain is built from TRBV28 and TRBJ1-5; 10 positions match TRBD1. The CDR3 is made up of 14 amino acids. The V segment lost 6 bases and the J segment 6 bases; nucleotides outside the gene matches: 5. Germline V CDR1 and CDR2: MDHEN, SYDVKM.

J is TRBJ1-2 and V is TRBV3-1 (or the pseudogene TRBV3-2), with TRBD1 as a possible D gene (5 bases). The CDR3 has 13 amino acids. V was shortened by 6 bases and J by 0 bases, with 8 bases between the two germline ends. The germline V gene has CDR1 LGHDT and CDR2 YNNKEL (reference sequence). The CDR3 protein is CASSRGSNYGYTF. Written as DNA, the CDR3 is TGTGCCAGCAGTAGGGGTTCTAACTATGGCTACACCTTC.

This chain links TRBV18 with TRBJ2-7, with TRBD2 matching over 7 bases. Germline trimming cut 4 bases from V and 4 bases from J; bases unmatched to any gene: 10. Germline loops: CDR1 KGHSH, CDR2 LQKENI. The CDR3 is 15 residues long. CDR3 sequence: CASSQGLAESYEQYF. The CDR3 DNA reads as TGTGCCAGCTCACAGGGTCTAGCGGAGTCATACGAGCAGTACTTC.

This clone was observed a handful of times. The rearrangement joins TRBV5-4 to TRBJ2-1, with 10 bases matching TRBD2. Germline V lookup: CDR1 SGHNT, CDR2 YYREEE (reference sequence). V lost 3 bases and J lost 2; bases outside the gene matches: 2. The CDR3 consists of 15 residues. The CDR3 sequence: CASSWTSGTYNEQFF. The CDR3, as DNA: TGTGCCAGCAGCTGGACTAGCGGTACCTACAATGAGCAGTTCTTC.

The genes are TRBV27 and TRBJ2-3, with TRBD2 identical over 8 bases. Per germline, CDR1 MNHEY and CDR2 SMNVEV (reference sequence). This CDR3 has 15 residues. V shed 3 bases, J shed 5 bases, and the junction held 7 bases outside the gene matches. CDR3 DNA sequence: TGTGCCAGCAGTTTTTCACTAGCGGCCGTAGATACGCAGTATTTT. This sequence encodes CASSFSLAAVDTQYF.

This chain joins TRBV11-3 and TRBJ2-3; 13 bases are a match to TRBD2. V was clipped by 5 bases and J by 14 bases; unmatched bases: 13. The CDR3 extends over 15 amino acids. Germline V gene lookup returns CDR1 SGHNT and CDR2 YENEEA. The CDR3 sequence: CASSPGLAGISSPYF. DNA for the CDR3: TGTGCCAGCAGCCCGGGACTAGCGGGGATTAGTTCCCCGTATTTT.

The rearrangement links TRBV10-3 to TRBJ2-1, with TRBD2 identical over 12 bases. The CDR3 loop spans 18 amino acids. Germline loops: CDR1 ENHRY, CDR2 SYGVKD. The V and J ends lost 10 bases and 0 bases, in that order; junction bases with no gene match: 13. The CDR3 loop reads CATLARLAGDSSYNEQFF. CDR3 coding DNA: TGTGCCACCCTAGCCCGACTAGCGGGAGACAGCTCCTACAATGAGCAGTTCTTC.

This chain joins TRBV5-4 and TRBJ2-3; 8 nucleotides align to TRBD2. This CDR3 is built from 15 residues. The V segment lost 0 bases and the J segment 7 bases; nucleotides outside the gene matches: 7. Germline lookup yields CDR1 SGHNT and CDR2 YYREEE (reference sequence). DNA of the CDR3: TGTGCCAGCAGCTTGGCGTCGGGAGGGCGGCATACGCAGTATTTT. Translating it yields CASSLASGGRHTQYF.

The rearrangement joins TRBV6-4 to TRBJ2-1; 13 bases are a match to TRBD2. The CDR3 spans 15 residues. Germline trimming cut 5 bases from V and 10 bases from J; bases unmatched to any gene: 8. Per germline, CDR1 MRHNA and CDR2 SNTAGT. The CDR3 loop reads CASSPGLAGAGEQFF. CDR3 coding DNA: TGTGCCAGCAGTCCTGGACTAGCGGGGGCGGGGGAGCAGTTCTTC.

The gene calls are TRBV15 and TRBJ1-6; 7 bases are a match to TRBD1. CDR3 size: 16 residues. Unmatched junction bases numbered 11, after V lost 5 bases and J lost 7 bases. Germline V CDR1 and CDR2: LNHNV, YYDKDF (reference sequence). The CDR3 DNA reads as TGTGCCACCAGCGGGAGAAGGGACAGATCAAATTCACCCCTCCACTTT. This translates into CATSGRRDRSNSPLHF.

This clone was observed once. The rearrangement joins TRBV10-2 to TRBJ2-1; 7 nucleotides align to TRBD2. The CDR3 extends over 15 amino acids. Germline CDR1 and CDR2: WSHSY and SAAADI. With 4 bases clipped from V and 0 bases from J, the junction kept 3 bases outside the gene matches. DNA of the CDR3: TGCGCCAGCAGTGGTCCGGGGGGCTCCTACAATGAGCAGTTCTTC. Translation: CASSGPGGSYNEQFF.

The rearrangement links TRBV7-9 to TRBJ2-1, with 12 bases that match TRBD2. The CDR3 contains 19 residues. V shed 0 bases, J shed 5 bases, and the junction held 11 bases outside the gene matches. The germline V gene has CDR1 SEHNR and CDR2 FQNEAQ (reference sequence). The CDR3 DNA follows: TGTGCCAGCAGCTTAGCGCGGCTAGCGGGAGGGACTACCAACAATGAGCAGTTCTTC. Its protein product is CASSLARLAGGTTNNEQFF.

The genes are TRBV19 and TRBJ2-7, with TRBD1 identical over 11 bases. V was clipped by 10 bases and J by 4 bases; unmatched bases: 6. The length of the CDR3 is 13 residues. Germline-derived CDR1 and CDR2 are LNHDA and SQIVND (reference sequence). CDR3 nucleotide sequence: TGTGCCACGATGGGACAGGGGGTATACGAGCAGTACTTC. This translates into CATMGQGVYEQYF.

The genes are TRBV7-6 and TRBJ2-2, with 10 bases fitting TRBD1. The CDR3 has 17 amino acids. The junction had 6 bases not matched to a gene; V was cut back by 1 base and J by 4 bases. Per the germline V gene, CDR1 is SGHVS and CDR2 is FNYEAQ. The CDR3 region has the DNA TGTGCCAGCAGCTTAGAAACCGGGACAGGGGCCACCGGGGAGCTGTTTTTT. Translating gives CASSLETGTGATGELFF.

The V gene is TRBV11-2, the J gene TRBJ2-3, with 8 positions matching TRBD2. This CDR3 is 17 amino acids long. CDR1 SGHAT and CDR2 FQNNGV come from the germline V gene. The junction had 11 bases not matched to a gene; V was cut back by 4 bases and J by 2 bases. CDR3 sequence reads: CASSYGFSSGYTDTQYF. Written as DNA, the CDR3 is TGTGCCAGCAGCTACGGATTTTCTAGCGGGTACACAGATACGCAGTATTTT. The full variable domain, with the rest looked up from reference TRBV11-2 and TRBJ2-3, is EAGVAQSPRYKIIEKRQSVAFWCNPISGHATLYWYQQILGQGPKLLIQFQNNGVVDDSQLPKDRFSAERLKGVDSTLKIQPAKLEDSAVYLCASSYGFSSGYTDTQYFGPGTRLTVL.

J is TRBJ2-1 and V is TRBV7-2; D is perhaps TRBD1 (6 bases). This CDR3 contains 15 residues. CDR1 is SGHTA, CDR2 FQGNSA, per germline. Deletions cut 7 bases from V and 10 bases from J, with 23 bases between. The CDR3 nucleotides are TGTGCCAGCACCTCTGTCGTACAGGGTCTCTGGGAGCAGTTCTTC. It codes for CASTSVVQGLWEQFF.

The chain carries TRBV9 and TRBJ1-4; 9 nucleotides agree with TRBD1. CDR1 is SGDLS, CDR2 YYNGEE, per germline. The CDR3 contains 16 residues. J gave up 5 bases and V 3 bases, and 8 bases lay outside the gene matches. This CDR3 reads CASSGQGVGRNEKLFF. The CDR3 bases are TGTGCCAGCAGCGGACAGGGGGTTGGGCGGAATGAAAAACTGTTTTTT. Together with reference TRBV9 and TRBJ1-4, the CDR3 gives the full variable domain: DSGVTQTPKHLITATGQRVTLRCSPRSGDLSVYWYQQSLDQGLQFLIQYYNGEERAKGNILERFSAQQFPDLHSELNLSSLELGDSALYFCASSGQGVGRNEKLFFGSGTQLSVL.

This chain joins TRBV28 and TRBJ1-1; 7 bases line up with TRBD1. V was pared by 9 bases and J by 1 base, with 8 bases of the junction left unmatched. Germline assignment: CDR1 MDHEN and CDR2 SYDVKM. CDR3 size: 14 residues. The chain's CDR3 is CARIRGTENTEAFF. CDR3 DNA sequence: TGTGCCAGAATACGCGGGACAGAGAACACTGAAGCTTTCTTT.

This chain connects TRBV4-1 to TRBJ2-7; 7 bases are a match to TRBD2. This CDR3 has 13 residues. V shed 4 bases and J 3 bases; nucleotides not matched to a gene: 3. In germline, CDR1 is MGHRA, CDR2 YSYEKL. The CDR3: CASSPTSYYEQYF. The DNA of the CDR3 is TGCGCCAGCAGCCCGACTAGCTACTACGAGCAGTACTTC.